This entry lists 30 T cell receptor beta chains sequenced from one sample in a study of cytomegalovirus exposure and HLA in healthy donors. The PCR was carried out with 60 Vbeta primers and 13 Jbeta primers. TCRdb's table, derived via immunoSEQ multiplex PCR, lists solely in-frame clones and lacks some. This repertoire shows about 270,000 clones, roughly 70% found once; its top ten account for over 2%. What was sequenced was PBMCs. The receptors stem from a female donor in good health and CMV-seronegative.

This chain links TRBV5-1 with TRBJ2-1; TRBD2 agrees at 12 bases. Germline V gene sequence: CDR1 SGHRS, CDR2 YFSETQ. V lost 0 bases and J lost 8; bases outside the gene matches: 3. The CDR3 is made up of 15 amino acids. CDR3 sequence reads: CASSLGTSGNHEQFF. The CDR3 DNA reads as TGCGCCAGCAGCTTGGGGACTAGCGGGAACCATGAGCAGTTCTTC.

The chain uses TRBV28 and TRBJ2-5, with 10 nucleotides matching TRBD2. The CDR3 has 16 amino acids. Germline CDR1 and CDR2: MDHEN and SYDVKM. V shed 3 bases and J 9 bases; nucleotides not matched to a gene: 13. The CDR3 protein is CASSLSSGGLLGAQYF. In DNA, the CDR3 is TGTGCCAGCAGTTTGTCTAGCGGGGGCCTTTTAGGGGCCCAGTACTTC.

The rearrangement links TRBV7-8 to TRBJ2-2, with D tentatively TRBD1 (6 bases). V was clipped by 5 bases and J by 4 bases, with 14 bases between them. The CDR3 is made up of 15 amino acids. The germline CDR1 and CDR2 sequences are SGHVS and FQNEAQ. CDR3 coding DNA: TGTGCCAGCAGCAAGGGGGACGATCTCACCGGGGAGCTGTTTTTT. It translates to CASSKGDDLTGELFF.

The chain carries TRBV18 and TRBJ2-7, with D hard to call. V gave up 3 bases and J gave up 2 bases, with 11 bases separating them. The CDR3 totals 14 residues. Germline-derived CDR1 and CDR2 are KGHSH and LQKENI. CDR3 DNA sequence: TGTGCCAGCTCACCGGGCCCGCCAACCTACGAGCAGTACTTC. Amino acid sequence: CASSPGPPTYEQYF.

The chain combines TRBV7-9 with TRBJ2-7; the match to TRBD1 covers 8 bases. Germline V gene sequence: CDR1 SEHNR, CDR2 FQNEAQ (reference sequence). Trimming at V came to 4 bases and at J to 3 bases, leaving 5 bases not matched to a gene. CDR3 size: 14 residues. The CDR3 region has the DNA TGTGCCAGCAGCTCGGGGACAGGCAGCTACGAGCAGTACTTC. It yields the protein CASSSGTGSYEQYF.

This chain joins TRBV23-1 and TRBJ1-5, with a possible D match to TRBD1 (5 bases). Being an ORF, TRBV23-1 has a function that is uncertain. The CDR3 consists of 15 residues. Trimming pared 7 bases from V and 2 bases from J, leaving 15 bases between. The CDR3 coding sequence is TGCGCCAGCACCGAGGGAGGGGATGGCAATCAGCCCCAGCATTTT. Residues: CASTEGGDGNQPQHF.

J is TRBJ2-5 and V is TRBV30, with 7 bases matching TRBD2. The tail of the sequence fits TRBJ2-7 better, so the J call may be wrong. The CDR3 covers 15 residues. The germline gives CDR1 GTSNPN, CDR2 SVGIG (reference sequence). The CDR3 DNA is TGTGCCTGGAGTCCGCGCGGGAGAAGGAACTACGAGCAGTACTTC. Protein: CAWSPRGRRNYEQYF.

This clone was counted between two and nine times. V usage is TRBV28 and J usage is TRBJ2-7; perhaps TRBD2 as D (5 bases). V lost 8 bases, J lost 0 bases, and 5 bases lay in between. The germline CDR1 and CDR2 sequences are MDHEN and SYDVKM. This CDR3 comprises 11 residues. The CDR3 DNA reads as TGTGCCAGCCGGGACTCCTACGAGCAGTACTTC. This translates into CASRDSYEQYF. The full variable domain, in which reference TRBV28 and TRBJ2-7 provide the parts outside the CDR3, is DVKVTQSSRYLVKRTGEKVFLECVQDMDHENMFWYRQDPGLGLRLIYFSYDVKMKEKGDIPEGYSVSREKKERFSLILESASTNQTSMYLCASRDSYEQYFGPGTRLTVT.

A single count supports this clone. J is TRBJ2-3 and V is TRBV19; perhaps TRBD2 as D (6 bases). The V gene lost 0 bases and the J gene lost 3 bases, with 13 bases spanning the gap. CDR3 length: 16 amino acids. Germline loops: CDR1 LNHDA, CDR2 SQIVND (reference sequence). The CDR3: CASSIDLGRGTDTQYF. The CDR3 DNA sequence: TGTGCCAGTAGTATAGATCTGGGACGGGGGACAGATACGCAGTATTTT.

This chain links TRBV19 with TRBJ2-7; TRBD2 is a possible D gene (5 bases). CDR1 is LNHDA and CDR2 is SQIVND in the germline V gene (reference sequence). The CDR3 has 15 residues. The ends were cut back, 1 base at V and 4 bases at J, with 14 bases in the middle. In DNA, the CDR3 is TGTGCCAGTAGTATAGCCAGGACGGGAATGTACGAGCAGTACTTC. Its protein product is CASSIARTGMYEQYF.

The J gene is TRBJ1-1, the V gene TRBV5-1; 9 bases match TRBD1. CDR1 and CDR2 (germline): SGHRS, YFSETQ. The CDR3 consists of 13 residues. Trimming took 4 bases from V and 3 from J; bases not matched to a gene: 1. Here the CDR3 DNA reads TGCGCCAGCAGCCGGGACAGGGACACTGAAGCTTTCTTT. Translated: CASSRDRDTEAFF.

V and J are TRBV14 and TRBJ2-1; a weak D match, TRBD2 (6 bases). V was shortened by 0 bases and J by 12 bases, with 12 bases between the two germline ends. From germline, CDR1 is SGHDN and CDR2 FVKESK. This CDR3 region has 13 residues. In DNA form, the CDR3 reads TGTGCCAGCAGCCAAGATCTGTCGGGGGTGCAGTTCTTC. Its translation: CASSQDLSGVQFF.

The V and J genes are TRBV30 and TRBJ1-5; TRBD1 agrees at 9 bases. The CDR3 spans 13 residues. Germline-derived CDR1 and CDR2 are GTSNPN and SVGIG (reference sequence). The trim removed 2 bases at V and 7 bases at J, leaving 3 bases unmatched. CDR3 in DNA: TGTGCCTGGAGTCAGGACAGGGGACAGCCCCAGCATTTT. It is translated as CAWSQDRGQPQHF. The complete variable domain, with remaining parts taken from reference TRBV30 and TRBJ1-5, reads SQTIHQWPATLVQPVGSPLSLECTVEGTSNPNLYWYRQAAGRGLQLLFYSVGIGQISSEVPQNLSASRPQDRQFILSSKKLLLSDSGFYLCAWSQDRGQPQHFGDGTRLSIL.

This clone was counted between two and nine times. The junction departs from the called germline gene at one end, perhaps through a read error. The rearrangement uses TRBV7-9 and TRBJ1-1; no definite D call. CDR1 SEHNR and CDR2 FQNEAQ come from the germline V gene (reference sequence). The CDR3 is made up of 12 amino acids. The CDR3, as DNA: TGTTCCAGCAGCTTAAAAAACAGTGAAGCTTTCTTT. Protein sequence: CSSSLKNSEAFF.

V usage is TRBV4-2 and J usage is TRBJ1-6; 7 bases are a match to TRBD1. Germline V gene lookup returns CDR1 LGHNA and CDR2 YNFKEQ. CDR3 length equals 16 residues. With 8 bases clipped from V and 9 bases from J, the junction kept 16 bases outside the gene matches. The DNA for the CDR3 is TGTGCCAGCTCAGTCCTTTACCGGGACAGTAGTTCACCCCTCCACTTT. It specifies CASSVLYRDSSSPLHF.

The genes are TRBV7-2 and TRBJ2-3; TRBD1 is a possible D gene (5 bases). Trimming pared 5 bases from V and 3 bases from J, leaving 9 bases between. CDR3 size: 13 residues. Germline V gene sequence: CDR1 SGHTA, CDR2 FQGNSA. CDR3 amino acids: CASSVQVTDTQYF. The CDR3 coding sequence is TGTGCCAGCAGCGTACAGGTTACAGATACGCAGTATTTT. The full variable domain, its missing parts supplied by reference TRBV7-2 and TRBJ2-3, is GAGVSQSPSNKVTEKGKDVELRCDPISGHTALYWYRQSLGQGLEFLIYFQGNSAPDKSGLPSDRFSAERTGGSVSTLTIQRTQQEDSAVYLCASSVQVTDTQYFGPGTRLTVL.

This chain links TRBV4-1 with TRBJ2-7; 7 bases are a match to TRBD2. Losses at the gene ends were 4 bases for V and 6 bases for J; bases not matched to a gene: 12. Germline-derived CDR1 and CDR2 are MGHRA and YSYEKL. The CDR3 is 15 amino acids. CDR3 DNA sequence: TGCGCCAGCAGCCTGGCTAGCGGAGGGGCGGGCGAGCAGTACTTC. Translation gives CASSLASGGAGEQYF.

The V gene is TRBV10-3, the J gene TRBJ2-1, with TRBD2 matching over 10 bases. CDR3 length equals 15 residues. CDR1 ENHRY and CDR2 SYGVKD come from the germline V gene. V shed 3 bases and J 6 bases; nucleotides not matched to a gene: 5. The CDR3 sequence: CAISEGGLAVNEQFF. In nucleotides, the CDR3 is TGTGCCATCAGTGAAGGAGGACTAGCGGTCAATGAGCAGTTCTTC.

V usage is TRBV9 and J usage is TRBJ2-7; 7 nucleotides line up with TRBD2. In germline, CDR1 is SGDLS, CDR2 YYNGEE. CDR3 length: 14 residues. Trimming cost V 0 bases and J 4 bases; bases outside gene matches: 4. The CDR3 is CASSVGAGVYEQYF. The DNA for the CDR3 is TGTGCCAGCAGCGTAGGGGCGGGAGTGTACGAGCAGTACTTC.

The rearrangement uses TRBV4-1 and TRBJ2-3, with a possible D match to TRBD1 (5 bases). Trimming took off 5 bases at V and 6 bases at J, with 12 bases between the two ends. The CDR3 has 13 residues. Germline CDR1 reads MGHRA; CDR2 reads YSYEKL. In DNA form, the CDR3 reads TGCGCCAGCAGCTCCTACCCAGGGGATACGCAGTATTTT. Amino acid sequence: CASSSYPGDTQYF.

This chain connects TRBV19 to TRBJ2-2; D may be TRBD2 (5 bases). Germline lookup yields CDR1 LNHDA and CDR2 SQIVND (reference sequence). Trimming pared 5 bases from V and 5 bases from J, leaving 6 bases between. The CDR3 consists of 12 residues. DNA for the CDR3: TGTGCCAGTAGTGTAGCGACCGGGGAGCTGTTTTTT. Translated: CASSVATGELFF.

The chain recombines TRBV27 with TRBJ1-1; TRBD1 aligns across 8 bases. The CDR3 is 15 residues long. The germline V gene encodes CDR1 MNHEY and CDR2 SMNVEV (reference sequence). V was clipped by 5 bases and J by 1 base; unmatched bases: 6. The CDR3, as DNA: TGTGCCAGCAGTCCTCAGGGGGCACGGAACACTGAAGCTTTCTTT. Protein: CASSPQGARNTEAFF.

The chain has TRBV6-1 and TRBJ2-5; 7 positions agree with TRBD1. V lost 3 bases, J lost 2 bases, and 6 bases stayed unmatched. The length of the CDR3 is 15 residues. Germline loops: CDR1 MNHNS, CDR2 SASEGT. The CDR3 DNA sequence: TGTGCCAGCAGTGACGAATGGGGACAGCAAGAGACCCAGTACTTC. It is translated as CASSDEWGQQETQYF.

The chain employs TRBV6-5 and TRBJ2-4; 9 nucleotides line up with TRBD2. Germline assignment: CDR1 MNHEY and CDR2 SVGAGI. This CDR3 comprises 13 residues. Trimming removed 4 bases from V and 8 bases from J; junction bases left unmatched: 3. The chain's CDR3 is CASSSVAGDIQYF. The CDR3 coding sequence is TGTGCCAGCAGTTCGGTAGCGGGGGACATTCAGTACTTC.

In DNA, the CDR3 is TGTGCCAGCTGGAGGACAGGGGGGTCCTACGAGCAGTACTTC. Protein: CASWRTGGSYEQYF. V is TRBV7-9 and J is TRBJ2-7, with 10 bases matching TRBD1. Germline-derived CDR1 and CDR2 are SEHNR and FQNEAQ (reference sequence). The J segment lost 1 base and the V segment lost 8 bases, leaving 5 bases of the junction unmatched. The CDR3 contains 14 residues.

The V and J genes are TRBV12-5 and TRBJ1-4; 10 nucleotides match TRBD1. This CDR3 has 16 amino acids. The ends lost 7 bases at V and 10 bases at J; junction bases unmatched: 15. Germline V lookup: CDR1 LGHNT, CDR2 FRNRAP. The CDR3 loop is CASATYSGTGVRKLFF. Written as DNA, the CDR3 is TGTGCTAGTGCCACGTATTCCGGGACAGGGGTACGAAAACTGTTTTTT.

This chain joins TRBV29-1 and TRBJ2-1; possible D gene TRBD1, 7 bases. The V gene lost 4 bases and the J gene lost 3 bases, with 10 bases spanning the gap. CDR1 SQVTM and CDR2 ANQGSEA come from the germline V gene. The CDR3 runs to 13 residues. The CDR3 here is CSVGQGLYNEQFF. DNA for the CDR3: TGCAGCGTTGGACAGGGACTCTACAATGAGCAGTTCTTC.

The rearrangement joins TRBV5-6 to TRBJ1-1, with 7 bases aligning to TRBD1. The CDR3 extends over 15 amino acids. V trimming: 3 bases; J trimming: 1 base; junction bases outside the gene matches: 6. Germline values: CDR1 SGHDT, CDR2 YYEEEE. CDR3 loop: CASSSWTGWNTEAFF. The CDR3 bases are TGTGCCAGCAGCTCCTGGACAGGCTGGAACACTGAAGCTTTCTTT.

The rearrangement uses TRBV21-1 and TRBJ2-2; TRBD1 is taken as the D call from the table, unchecked against the DNA. TRBV21-1 has pseudogene status. This CDR3 comprises 16 residues. The CDR3 sequence: CASSSRQPVGTGELFF. CDR3 sequence (DNA): TGTGCCAGCAGCTCTCGACAGCCGGTGGGCACCGGGGAGCTGTTTTTT.

The table lists this clone with a few counts. At one end, the junction sequence differs from germline, possibly due to a read error. The chain is built from TRBV7-9 and TRBJ2-3; 7 bases are shared with TRBD1. The CDR3 contains 14 residues. Germline lookup yields CDR1 SEHNR and CDR2 FQNEAQ (reference sequence). This CDR3 is CSSSSGQSTDTQYF. Here the CDR3 DNA reads TGTTCCAGCAGCTCGGGACAGTCCACAGATACGCAGTATTTT.